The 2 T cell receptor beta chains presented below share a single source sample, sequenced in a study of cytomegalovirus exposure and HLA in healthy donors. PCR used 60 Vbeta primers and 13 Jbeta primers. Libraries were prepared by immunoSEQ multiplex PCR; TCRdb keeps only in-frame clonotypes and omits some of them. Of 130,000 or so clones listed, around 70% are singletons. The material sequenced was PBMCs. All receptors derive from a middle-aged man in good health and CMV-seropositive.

The CDR3 is CASSDSNSYEQYF. The DNA for the CDR3 is TGTGCCAGCAGCGACAGTAACTCCTACGAGCAGTACTTC. The chain joins TRBV28 to TRBJ2-7, with D possibly TRBD1 on 5 matching bases. CDR3 size: 13 residues. Germline loops: CDR1 MDHEN, CDR2 SYDVKM. Trimming shortened V by 6 bases and J by 0 bases, and 9 bases separated the two germline ends.

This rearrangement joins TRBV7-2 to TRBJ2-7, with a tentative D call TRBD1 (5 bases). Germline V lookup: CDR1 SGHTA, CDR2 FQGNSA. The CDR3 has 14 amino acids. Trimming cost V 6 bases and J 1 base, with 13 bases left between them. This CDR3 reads CASSTHGASYEQYF. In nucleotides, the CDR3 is TGTGCCAGCAGTACCCATGGGGCGTCCTACGAGCAGTACTTC.